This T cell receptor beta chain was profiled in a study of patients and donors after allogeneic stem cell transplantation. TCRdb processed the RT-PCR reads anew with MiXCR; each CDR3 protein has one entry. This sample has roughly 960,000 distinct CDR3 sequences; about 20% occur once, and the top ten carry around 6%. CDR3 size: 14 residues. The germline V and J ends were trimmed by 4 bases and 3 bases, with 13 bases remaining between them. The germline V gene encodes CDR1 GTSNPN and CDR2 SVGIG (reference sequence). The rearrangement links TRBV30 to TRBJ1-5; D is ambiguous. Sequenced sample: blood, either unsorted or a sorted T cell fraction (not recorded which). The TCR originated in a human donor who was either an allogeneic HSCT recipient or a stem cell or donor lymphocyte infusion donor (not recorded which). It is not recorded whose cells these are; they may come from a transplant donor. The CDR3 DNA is TGTGCCTGGACCCGACGCGGAACCAATCAGCCCCAGCATTTT. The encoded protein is CAWTRRGTNQPQHF.